This is a list of T cell receptor beta chains from one sample in a study of breast tumors, draining lymph nodes, adjacent tissues. TCRdb fed the multiplex PCR reads into MiXCR, producing one record per CDR3 protein. The data contain 150,000 to 200,000 distinct CDR3 sequences, 30% to 35% of them singletons. Sequencing input: axillary lymph node tissue. The receptors shown here come from a female donor with breast cancer. Some clones in this sample may be carry-over from other donors' samples. Both conserved end residues are part of each CDR3. Each record gives: D gene, V gene, J gene, clone size, CDR3 protein, CDR3 DNA. A D gene is named only where the DNA matches it firmly. Clone size is stated in some rows and not others, as once, few, many or a class when expanded.

D: TRBD1
V: TRBV5-5
J: TRBJ1-6
size: many
CDR3: CASRTDRGINSPLHF
DNA: TGTGCCAGCAGAACGGACAGGGGGATCAATTCACCCCTCCACTTT

D: TRBD2
V: TRBV7-8
J: TRBJ2-3
size: many
CDR3: CASSLGGTSGSSTDTQYF
DNA: TGTGCCAGCAGCTTAGGTGGGACTAGCGGCTCTAGCACAGATACGCAGTATTTT

D: .
V: TRBV2
J: TRBJ2-7
size: once
CDR3: CASSEQGPSYEQYF
DNA: TGTGCCAGCAGTGAACAGGGGCCCAGCTACGAGCAGTACTTC

D: .
V: TRBV16
J: TRBJ2-2
size: many
CDR3: CASSRVPTGELFF
DNA: TGTGCCAGCAGTCGAGTTCCCACCGGGGAGCTGTTTTTT

D: .
V: TRBV4-2
J: TRBJ1-5
size: few
CDR3: CASSPGRVTDSNQPQHF
DNA: TGTGCCAGCAGCCCCGGACGGGTAACGGATAGCAATCAGCCCCAGCATTTT

D: .
V: TRBV27
J: TRBJ2-7
size: .
CDR3: CASSFPGTFYEQYF
DNA: TGTGCCAGCAGTTTCCCTGGGACATTCTACGAGCAGTACTTC

D: .
V: TRBV19
J: TRBJ1-1
size: few
CDR3: CASSRGEDTVAFF
DNA: TGTGCCAGTTCCCGAGGGGAGGATACAGTGGCTTTCTTT

D: TRBD1
V: TRBV29-1
J: TRBJ2-7
size: .
CDR3: CSVDLDGTENYEQYF
DNA: TGCAGCGTTGATCTGGACGGGACAGAAAACTACGAGCAGTACTTC

D: .
V: TRBV5-4
J: TRBJ2-3
size: .
CDR3: CASSFNGIPYTQYF
DNA: TGTGCCAGCAGCTTTAACGGTATACCCTATACGCAGTATTTT

D: .
V: TRBV3-1
J: TRBJ1-3
size: .
CDR3: CASSLLPGSGNTIYF
DNA: TGTGCCAGCAGCCTCCTCCCCGGCTCTGGAAACACCATATATTTT

D: TRBD1
V: TRBV4-1
J: TRBJ2-5
size: .
CDR3: CASSQASVRTGLSQPQYF
DNA: TGCGCCAGCAGCCAAGCCTCGGTTAGGACAGGTTTAAGCCAGCCCCAGTACTTC

D: TRBD2
V: TRBV20-1
J: TRBJ2-3
size: .
CDR3: CSARGLAGATDTQYF
DNA: TGCAGTGCTAGGGGGCTAGCGGGGGCCACAGATACGCAGTATTTT

D: .
V: TRBV4-2
J: TRBJ2-1
size: .
CDR3: CASSQPPPGSNEQFF
DNA: TGTGCCAGCAGCCAACCTCCCCCGGGGAGCAATGAGCAGTTCTTC

D: TRBD1
V: TRBV7-3
J: TRBJ2-6
size: .
CDR3: CASSLTGDRGLVSGANVLTF
DNA: TGTGCCAGCAGCTTAACGGGAGACAGGGGGCTTGTCTCTGGGGCCAACGTCCTGACTTTC

D: .
V: TRBV20-1
J: TRBJ2-5
size: many
CDR3: CSAREPSRETQYF
DNA: TGCAGTGCTAGAGAGCCTAGTCGGGAGACCCAGTACTTC

D: TRBD2
V: TRBV10-3
J: TRBJ2-3
size: many
CDR3: CAISEGGVITDTQYF
DNA: TGTGCCATCAGTGAGGGGGGGGTGATTACAGATACGCAGTATTTT

D: .
V: TRBV6-5
J: TRBJ1-5
size: .
CDR3: CASSHSARAGQPQHF
DNA: TGTGCCAGCAGTCACTCGGCCAGGGCGGGTCAGCCCCAGCATTTT

D: .
V: TRBV2
J: TRBJ2-3
size: .
CDR3: CASRKLRGTDTQYF
DNA: TGTGCCAGCAGGAAGCTCCGGGGCACAGATACGCAGTATTTT

D: .
V: TRBV6-6
J: TRBJ2-3
size: many
CDR3: CASSYVRGRGHTQYF
DNA: TGTGCCAGCAGTTACGTAAGGGGAAGGGGACATACGCAGTATTTT

D: .
V: TRBV10-2
J: TRBJ1-1
size: few
CDR3: CASSGTTNTEAFF
DNA: TGCGCCAGCAGCGGGACTACAAACACTGAAGCTTTCTTT

D: .
V: TRBV11-2
J: TRBJ2-4
size: .
CDR3: CASSLGSAGLVPKNIQYF
DNA: TGTGCCAGCAGCTTAGGGTCGGCGGGGCTCGTCCCCAAAAACATTCAGTACTTC

D: .
V: TRBV9
J: TRBJ2-5
size: .
CDR3: CASSVGVGRETQSF
DNA: TGTGCCAGCAGCGTAGGGGTGGGGAGAGAGACCCAGTCCTTC

D: TRBD1
V: TRBV24-1
J: TRBJ1-1
size: few
CDR3: CATSASGTGVNTEAFF
DNA: TGTGCCACCAGTGCCTCCGGGACAGGAGTGAACACTGAAGCTTTCTTT

D: TRBD2
V: TRBV4-3
J: TRBJ2-7
size: many
CDR3: CASSQVCKMLIAGNYEQYF
DNA: TGCGCCAGCAGCCAAGTTTGCAAGATGCTAATAGCGGGGAACTACGAGCAGTACTTC

D: TRBD2
V: TRBV7-3
J: TRBJ2-3
size: many
CDR3: CASSLLAGTTDTQYF
DNA: TGTGCCAGCAGCTTACTAGCGGGTACCACAGATACGCAGTATTTT

D: TRBD2
V: TRBV7-9
J: TRBJ2-1
size: many
CDR3: CASSATGTSGRGLLGNEQFF
DNA: TGTGCCAGCAGCGCCACCGGGACTAGCGGGAGGGGGCTTTTGGGCAATGAGCAGTTCTTC

D: TRBD2
V: TRBV2
J: TRBJ2-3
size: many
CDR3: CASIEAGTSFRTDTQYF
DNA: TGTGCCAGCATTGAAGCGGGGACGTCTTTCCGCACAGATACGCAGTATTTT

D: TRBD1
V: TRBV5-4
J: TRBJ2-3
size: many
CDR3: CASSLVSGGTDTQYF
DNA: TGTGCCAGCAGCTTGGTGTCAGGGGGAACAGATACGCAGTATTTT

D: .
V: TRBV6-5
J: TRBJ1-2
size: many
CDR3: CASSFASPARSGYTF
DNA: TGTGCCAGCAGTTTCGCGAGTCCCGCCCGCTCTGGCTACACCTTC

D: .
V: TRBV19
J: TRBJ1-6
size: many
CDR3: CASSIGGGPSPLHF
DNA: TGTGCCAGTAGTATTGGCGGGGGGCCTTCACCCCTCCACTTT

D: .
V: TRBV19
J: TRBJ2-1
size: many
CDR3: CASSLGGPYNEQFF
DNA: TGTGCCAGTAGTTTGGGCGGGCCCTACAATGAGCAGTTCTTC

D: .
V: TRBV20-1
J: TRBJ1-4
size: .
CDR3: CSARDPGGATNEKLFF
DNA: TGCAGTGCTAGAGATCCTGGGGGCGCAACTAATGAAAAACTGTTTTTT

D: .
V: TRBV19
J: TRBJ1-2
size: many
CDR3: CASSLSLGLYGYTF
DNA: TGTGCCAGTAGCCTCTCCCTGGGGCTCTATGGCTACACCTTC

D: .
V: TRBV5-8
J: TRBJ2-6
size: many
CDR3: CASSHRFGANVLTF
DNA: TGTGCCAGCAGCCACAGGTTTGGGGCCAACGTCCTGACTTTC

D: .
V: TRBV7-9
J: TRBJ1-6
size: many
CDR3: CASSPRQSSYNSPLHF
DNA: TGTGCCAGCAGCCCTCGACAGAGCTCCTATAATTCACCCCTCCACTTT

D: TRBD2
V: TRBV12-5
J: TRBJ2-5
size: .
CDR3: CASGLDLAGGSETQYF
DNA: TGTGCTAGTGGTTTGGATCTAGCGGGGGGAAGTGAGACCCAGTACTTC

D: TRBD2
V: TRBV10-3
J: TRBJ2-1
size: many
CDR3: CAISIGTSGRAPYNEQFF
DNA: TGTGCCATCAGCATCGGGACTAGCGGGAGGGCCCCCTACAATGAGCAGTTCTTC

D: .
V: TRBV4-2
J: TRBJ1-5
size: many
CDR3: CASSQDQPQHF
DNA: TGTGCCAGCAGCCAAGATCAGCCCCAGCATTTT

D: TRBD2
V: TRBV4-2
J: TRBJ2-3
size: .
CDR3: CASSLETGGFTDTQYF
DNA: TGTGCCAGCAGCCTAGAGACGGGAGGGTTCACAGATACGCAGTATTTT

D: TRBD1
V: TRBV2
J: TRBJ2-7
size: many
CDR3: CASSEGKQGPYEQYF
DNA: TGTGCCAGCAGTGAGGGAAAACAGGGGCCTTACGAGCAGTACTTC

D: .
V: TRBV29-1
J: TRBJ2-2
size: .
CDR3: CSGGQGSTGELLF
DNA: TGCAGCGGTGGGCAGGGGAGCACCGGGGAGCTGTTGTTT

D: .
V: TRBV4-2
J: TRBJ2-3
size: many
CDR3: CASSQESWDAQYF
DNA: TGTGCCAGCAGCCAAGAGAGCTGGGATGCGCAGTATTTT

D: TRBD2
V: TRBV4-1
J: TRBJ2-7
size: many
CDR3: CASSPTGLALEQYF
DNA: TGCGCCAGCAGCCCAACGGGACTAGCGCTCGAGCAGTACTTC

D: TRBD2
V: TRBV28
J: TRBJ2-1
size: .
CDR3: CASSPAGAGGNNEQFF
DNA: TGTGCCAGCAGTCCTGCCGGAGCGGGAGGAAACAATGAGCAGTTCTTC

D: .
V: TRBV20-1
J: TRBJ1-4
size: .
CDR3: CSAIRGGFTDEKLFF
DNA: TGCAGTGCTATACGGGGGGGCTTTACGGATGAAAAACTGTTTTTT

D: .
V: TRBV7-2
J: TRBJ2-2
size: .
CDR3: CASSLAVAGELFF
DNA: TGTGCCAGCAGCCTAGCAGTTGCTGGGGAGCTGTTTTTT

D: .
V: TRBV6-5
J: TRBJ1-6
size: many
CDR3: CASSTQGNRNSPLHF
DNA: TGTGCCAGCAGTACCCAGGGGAATAGGAATTCACCCCTCCACTTT

D: .
V: TRBV7-2
J: TRBJ1-2
size: few
CDR3: CASSLGWTGTYGYPF
DNA: TGTGCCAGCAGCTTAGGTTGGACGGGGACTTATGGCTACCCCTTC

D: .
V: TRBV9
J: TRBJ1-2
size: many
CDR3: CASSGGNNYGYTF
DNA: TGTGCCAGCAGCGGGGGGAATAACTATGGCTACACCTTC

D: TRBD1
V: TRBV30
J: TRBJ1-6
size: many
CDR3: CASPGTGNSPLHF
DNA: TGTGCCTCCCCCGGGACAGGGAATTCACCCCTCCACTTT

D: TRBD1
V: TRBV7-3
J: TRBJ2-3
size: many
CDR3: CASSFTGGPDTQYF
DNA: TGTGCCAGCAGCTTTACAGGGGGCCCAGATACGCAGTATTTT

D: .
V: TRBV30
J: TRBJ2-1
size: .
CDR3: CAWSVRWAYSYNGQFF
DNA: TGTGCCTGGAGTGTAAGGTGGGCCTACTCCTACAATGGGCAGTTCTTC

D: .
V: TRBV12-3/TRBV12-4
J: TRBJ2-7
size: few
CDR3: CASSFAGQTYEQYF
DNA: TGTGCCAGCAGTTTCGCGGGACAAACCTACGAGCAGTACTTC

D: TRBD2
V: TRBV6-2/TRBV6-3
J: TRBJ2-1
size: .
CDR3: CASSYFRGLAPDEQFF
DNA: TGTGCCAGCAGTTACTTTCGGGGACTAGCGCCCGATGAGCAGTTCTTC

D: .
V: TRBV6-5
J: TRBJ1-4
size: many
CDR3: CASSYSQDVNEKLFF
DNA: TGTGCCAGCAGTTACTCACAGGACGTTAATGAAAAACTGTTTTTT

D: .
V: TRBV15
J: TRBJ1-3
size: many
CDR3: CATSRDKNTIYF
DNA: TGTGCCACCAGCAGAGATAAAAACACCATATATTTT

D: .
V: TRBV3-1
J: TRBJ2-2
size: .
CDR3: CASSQVTGRISELFF
DNA: TGTGCCAGCAGCCAAGTAACAGGGCGCATTTCGGAGCTGTTTTTT

D: .
V: TRBV10-2
J: TRBJ2-5
size: many
CDR3: CASSENLSPQETQYF
DNA: TGCGCCAGCAGTGAGAACCTCTCCCCACAAGAGACCCAGTACTTC

D: TRBD1
V: TRBV6-5
J: TRBJ1-2
size: .
CDR3: CASSLQGGDYGYTF
DNA: TGTGCCAGCAGTTTACAGGGGGGGGACTATGGCTACACCTTC